This T cell receptor (beta chain) came from a study of cytomegalovirus exposure and HLA in healthy donors. The overall study: Samples from HLA-typed donors yielded about 85 million unique TCRs in an early data release.

To note about this clone: Its antigen is unidentified.

Findings and limits, study-wide: The availability of immune exposure information extended only to CMV serostatus. Later analysis placed DRB1 highest and HLA-C lowest in TCR association rates, which differed by HLA locus.

PCR employed 60 Vbeta and 13 Jbeta primers. Assay: immunoSEQ multiplex PCR; the TCRdb copy retains only in-frame clones and omits some. The data contain about 150,000 clones, over 60% of them singletons. The ends were cut back, 6 bases at V and 2 bases at J, with 16 bases in the middle. This CDR3 region has 15 residues. Germline V gene data show CDR1 as MDHEN and CDR2 as SYDVKM. Sequencing used PBMCs. V and J are TRBV28 and TRBJ1-2, with a weak D call TRBD1 (6 bases). This sequence was found in a man aged 35 to 55 in good health and CMV-seronegative. The DNA of the CDR3 is TGTGCCAGCAGCATTCCGGGACACCGGAACTATGGCTACACCTTC. This sequence encodes CASSIPGHRNYGYTF.